These 16 T cell receptor beta chains originate from one sample sequenced in a study of shared clonotypes between healthy human individuals (dated by TCRdb to the early 2020s). Libraries were made using the immunoSEQ multiplex PCR assay. TCRdb's version of the immuneACCESS table is confined to in-frame rearrangements and falls short of the full clone set. An unresolved V gene accounts for under half of the shortfall where checked; the remainder is of unknown origin. Counted in this sample were some 900,000 clones; approximately 80% of them appeared once. Roughly 1.5% of the sample lies in the top ten. The specimen was memory CD4+ T cells sorted from blood. The label giving this sample's cell subset or site can be read as: CD45RA-negative fraction. The source is a man aged 18 to 30 in good health.

The V gene is TRBV5-1, the J gene TRBJ2-2, with D maybe TRBD1 (5 bases). V was cut by 0 bases and J by 1 base, with 10 bases left in between. CDR1 is SGHRS, CDR2 YFSETQ, per germline. The CDR3 totals 16 residues. The CDR3 here is CASSLVGARNTGELFF. The CDR3 DNA reads as TGCGCCAGCAGCTTGGTAGGGGCTCGGAACACCGGGGAGCTGTTTTTT.

This chain joins TRBV11-2 and TRBJ2-7; D is perhaps TRBD1 (5 bases). V was trimmed by 5 bases and J by 5 bases, leaving 13 bases between them. Germline V CDR1 and CDR2: SGHAT, FQNNGV. The CDR3 runs to 13 residues. The CDR3 reads CASSPLGVHEQYF. CDR3 DNA: TGTGCCAGCAGCCCTTTAGGGGTTCACGAGCAGTACTTC.

The rearrangement joins TRBV9 to TRBJ1-2; D is perhaps TRBD1 (6 bases). This CDR3 is 15 amino acids long. Trimming left V 5 bases short and J 2 bases short, with 16 bases between. The germline V gene encodes CDR1 SGDLS and CDR2 YYNGEE. CDR3 coding DNA: TGTGCCAGCAGTAGGGGGGTTGAGCCCAACTATGGCTACACCTTC. This codes for CASSRGVEPNYGYTF.

Worth noting for this clone: Distinct nucleotide sequences in the sample also encode this CDR3. The V gene is TRBV5-4, the J gene TRBJ1-3, with D tentatively TRBD1 (6 bases). The V gene lost 5 bases and the J gene lost 1 base, with 10 bases spanning the gap. Germline V lookup: CDR1 SGHNT, CDR2 YYREEE (reference sequence). This CDR3 contains 14 residues. CDR3 nucleotides: TGTGCCAGCAGTCTACAGGGTTCTGGAAACACCATATATTTT. Translating gives CASSLQGSGNTIYF.

This clone was recorded once. The CDR3 sequence is CASSDGLVVYEQYF. The CDR3 nucleotides read TGTGCCAGCAGCGATGGACTCGTAGTCTACGAGCAGTACTTC. The V and J genes are TRBV6-1 and TRBJ2-7, with a possible D match to TRBD2 (5 bases). This CDR3 is 14 amino acids long. Trimming took 6 bases from V and 3 from J, leaving 15 bases between them. Germline V gene lookup returns CDR1 MNHNS and CDR2 SASEGT.

This chain joins TRBV5-1 and TRBJ2-1; 12 bases are shared with TRBD2. Per germline, CDR1 SGHRS and CDR2 YFSETQ. The ends lost 0 bases at V and 3 bases at J; junction bases unmatched: 7. The CDR3 consists of 18 residues. The DNA for the CDR3 is TGCGCCAGCAGCTTGGCCCTACTAGCGGGAGGAGGCTACAATGAGCAGTTCTTC. This encodes CASSLALLAGGGYNEQFF. Drawing the rest from reference TRBV5-1 and TRBJ2-1, the complete variable domain is KAGVTQTPRYLIKTRGQQVTLSCSPISGHRSVSWYQQTPGQGLQFLFEYFSETQRNKGNFPGRFSGRQFSNSRSEMNVSTLELGDSALYLCASSLALLAGGGYNEQFFGPGTRLTVL.

The chain couples TRBV5-6 to TRBJ2-5, with 8 positions matching TRBD2. The CDR3 spans 15 residues. The ends lost 3 bases at V and 1 base at J; junction bases unmatched: 5. Germline-derived CDR1 and CDR2 are SGHDT and YYEEEE. The CDR3 DNA follows: TGTGCCAGCAGCTCGACTAGCGTCCCCCAAGAGACCCAGTACTTC. Translation gives CASSSTSVPQETQYF.

This clone was counted a single time. The chain links TRBV28 to TRBJ2-7; perhaps TRBD2 as D (5 bases). The length of the CDR3 is 14 residues. Trimming took 6 bases from V and 3 from J, leaving 15 bases between them. In germline, CDR1 is MDHEN, CDR2 SYDVKM. The CDR3 coding sequence is TGTGCCAGCAGCCCCCTTTTTGGGAGCTACGAGCAGTACTTC. It is translated as CASSPLFGSYEQYF.

This chain joins TRBV18 and TRBJ1-4; 8 bases match TRBD1. CDR1 and CDR2 from the germline V gene are KGHSH and LQKENI. Germline trimming cut 1 base from V and 4 bases from J; bases unmatched to any gene: 2. The CDR3 contains 15 residues. CDR3 sequence (DNA): TGTGCCAGCTCACCACTGACAGGGGTTAATGAAAAACTGTTTTTT. Protein sequence: CASSPLTGVNEKLFF.

As for this clone: An end of the junction does not agree with germline; a read error may underlie this. The rearrangement links TRBV29-1 to TRBJ1-2; a possible D gene is TRBD1 (5 bases). Germline V lookup: CDR1 SQVTM, CDR2 ANQGSEA. This CDR3 comprises 12 residues. CDR3 loop: CSVEQGGYGYIF. The CDR3 bases are TGCAGCGTTGAACAGGGAGGCTATGGCTACATCTTC.

Only a few counts were recorded for this clone. This rearrangement joins TRBV18 to TRBJ2-1; D is undetermined. CDR1 and CDR2 from the germline V gene are KGHSH and LQKENI. The CDR3 runs 12 residues. V was clipped by 5 bases and J by 8 bases, with 10 bases between them. The CDR3 DNA follows: TGTGCCAGCTCATCCGGGTTCCATGAGCAGTTCTTC. This translates into CASSSGFHEQFF.

This clone occurred once. The chain joins TRBV4-1 to TRBJ1-1; 9 bases map to TRBD1. V lost 0 bases and J lost 0; bases outside the gene matches: 11. The CDR3 totals 19 residues. Looked up from germline, CDR1 is MGHRA and CDR2 is YSYEKL. The CDR3 loop reads CASSQEIATGGALNTEAFF. The CDR3 DNA is TGCGCCAGCAGCCAAGAAATAGCGACAGGGGGGGCCTTGAACACTGAAGCTTTCTTT.

The chain links TRBV6-5 to TRBJ2-7, with D possibly matching TRBD2 (7 bases). V lost 7 bases and J 1 base, leaving 14 bases between the germline ends. The CDR3 extends over 14 amino acids. The germline gives CDR1 MNHEY, CDR2 SVGAGI. As DNA, the CDR3 is TGTGCCAGCAAGGACGCGGGGGCATCCTACGAGCAGTACTTC. Amino acids: CASKDAGASYEQYF.

The chain links TRBV19 to TRBJ1-2, with a possible D match to TRBD1 (5 bases). The CDR3 is 13 residues long. Germline CDR1 is LNHDA and CDR2 is SQIVND (reference sequence). V shed 3 bases and J shed 4 bases, with 9 bases lying between them. The CDR3, as DNA: TGTGCCAGTAGTATTAGGGACGGCTATGGCTACACCTTC. Its translation is CASSIRDGYGYTF.

The V and J genes are TRBV9 and TRBJ2-2; D call uncertain. This CDR3 spans 15 amino acids. Germline loops: CDR1 SGDLS, CDR2 YYNGEE. V lost 1 base, J lost 0 bases, and 7 bases lay in between. CDR3 in DNA: TGTGCCAGCAGCGTAAGGCTAGCGAACACCGGGGAGCTGTTTTTT. Translating gives CASSVRLANTGELFF.

For this clone: A junction end diverges from the germline sequence, so it may reflect a read error. In nucleotides, the CDR3 is TGTGCCAGCAGCTTAGACGTCGGGGGGTTTAACTTC. Amino acid sequence: CASSLDVGGFNF. V gene TRBV7-2 combines with J gene TRBJ2-7; 7 bases are a match to TRBD2. CDR3 length: 12 residues. CDR1 and CDR2 from the germline V gene are SGHTA and FQGNSA. The variable domain in full, with the rest retrieved from reference TRBV7-2 and TRBJ2-7, is GAGVSQSPSNKVTEKGKDVELRCDPISGHTALYWYRQSLGQGLEFLIYFQGNSAPDKSGLPSDRFSAERTGGSVSTLTIQRTQQEDSAVYLCASSLDVGGFNFGPGTRLTVT.